These T cell receptor beta chains were read from a single sample in a study of shared clonotypes between healthy human individuals. Sequencing used immunoSEQ multiplex PCR; TCRdb keeps in-frame clones, though not all of them. The sample holds a few million clones, 85% to 95% seen once. The sample comprised naive CD4+ T cells from PBMCs. These TCRs come from a man aged 18 to 30 in good health. Some clones in this sample may be carry-over from other donors' samples. The CDR3 runs from the conserved cysteine through the conserved F or W. The order of the fields is CDR3 protein, D gene, V gene, J gene. D genes are given only for firm matches.

CDR3 protein: CASSLWGGGNTGELFF
D gene: TRBD2
V gene: TRBV27
J gene: TRBJ2-2

CDR3 protein: CASSGTLSQPQHF
D gene: -
V gene: TRBV28
J gene: TRBJ1-5

CDR3 protein: CASSSGGLARETQYF
D gene: TRBD2
V gene: TRBV19
J gene: TRBJ2-5

CDR3 protein: CASSSWGEQYF
D gene: -
V gene: TRBV6-6
J gene: TRBJ2-7

CDR3 protein: CASTDRSYEQYF
D gene: TRBD1
V gene: TRBV5-1
J gene: TRBJ2-7

CDR3 protein: CASSLVAAGGHEQYF
D gene: TRBD2
V gene: TRBV7-3
J gene: TRBJ2-7

CDR3 protein: CASSPFRRTVNTGELFF
D gene: -
V gene: TRBV11-2
J gene: TRBJ2-2

CDR3 protein: CASSSPGQGAYEQYF
D gene: TRBD1
V gene: TRBV13
J gene: TRBJ2-7

CDR3 protein: CASSLLAAGGNQPQHF
D gene: -
V gene: TRBV27
J gene: TRBJ1-5

CDR3 protein: CASNALADYNEQFF
D gene: TRBD2
V gene: TRBV28
J gene: TRBJ2-1

CDR3 protein: CASTTGDITEAFF
D gene: TRBD1
V gene: TRBV6-1
J gene: TRBJ1-1

CDR3 protein: CASRIAGGAYNEQFF
D gene: TRBD2
V gene: TRBV28
J gene: TRBJ2-1

CDR3 protein: CASSLVYLDTEAFF
D gene: -
V gene: TRBV5-1
J gene: TRBJ1-1

CDR3 protein: CASIHLAGTRYEQYF
D gene: TRBD2
V gene: TRBV7-3
J gene: TRBJ2-7

CDR3 protein: CASGLILGQGAKNTEAFF
D gene: TRBD1
V gene: TRBV12-5
J gene: TRBJ1-1

CDR3 protein: CASSLVGGPLNTEAFF
D gene: TRBD1
V gene: TRBV5-1
J gene: TRBJ1-1

CDR3 protein: CASSLSGSLGDTQYF
D gene: TRBD2
V gene: TRBV11-2
J gene: TRBJ2-3

CDR3 protein: CASGEPGGSYNEQFF
D gene: TRBD2
V gene: TRBV7-3
J gene: TRBJ2-1

CDR3 protein: CAWSEATELFF
D gene: -
V gene: TRBV30
J gene: TRBJ1-4

CDR3 protein: CASSKGLAVREQYF
D gene: TRBD2
V gene: TRBV28
J gene: TRBJ2-7

CDR3 protein: CASSGEGGYTF
D gene: -
V gene: TRBV19
J gene: TRBJ1-2

CDR3 protein: CAWTTGLAAETQYF
D gene: TRBD2
V gene: TRBV30
J gene: TRBJ2-5

CDR3 protein: CASSRDTAGTEAFF
D gene: -
V gene: TRBV9
J gene: TRBJ1-1

CDR3 protein: CSVEGFQGQGYTF
D gene: -
V gene: TRBV29-1
J gene: TRBJ1-2

CDR3 protein: CAWSRSTISAGELFF
D gene: -
V gene: TRBV30
J gene: TRBJ2-2

CDR3 protein: CSVRQGLTYGYTF
D gene: TRBD1
V gene: TRBV29-1
J gene: TRBJ1-2

CDR3 protein: CASRQTGVNKAFF
D gene: TRBD1
V gene: TRBV6-5
J gene: TRBJ1-1

CDR3 protein: CASSSGTSGYNEQFF
D gene: TRBD2
V gene: TRBV7-3
J gene: TRBJ2-1

CDR3 protein: CAIWDTSSYNEQFF
D gene: -
V gene: TRBV10-3
J gene: TRBJ2-1

CDR3 protein: CASRGPGNEQFF
D gene: -
V gene: TRBV6-6
J gene: TRBJ2-1

CDR3 protein: CASSLSRTGAKNIQYF
D gene: TRBD1
V gene: TRBV7-8
J gene: TRBJ2-4

CDR3 protein: CASSVTRTDTQYF
D gene: -
V gene: TRBV19
J gene: TRBJ2-3

CDR3 protein: CASSFLQGRSTTDTQYF
D gene: -
V gene: TRBV28
J gene: TRBJ2-3

CDR3 protein: CASSRGTSGQETQYF
D gene: TRBD2
V gene: TRBV6-5
J gene: TRBJ2-5

CDR3 protein: CASSLGRTGVSEAFF
D gene: TRBD1
V gene: TRBV11-2
J gene: TRBJ1-1

CDR3 protein: CASSIVGGNQPQHF
D gene: -
V gene: TRBV19
J gene: TRBJ1-5